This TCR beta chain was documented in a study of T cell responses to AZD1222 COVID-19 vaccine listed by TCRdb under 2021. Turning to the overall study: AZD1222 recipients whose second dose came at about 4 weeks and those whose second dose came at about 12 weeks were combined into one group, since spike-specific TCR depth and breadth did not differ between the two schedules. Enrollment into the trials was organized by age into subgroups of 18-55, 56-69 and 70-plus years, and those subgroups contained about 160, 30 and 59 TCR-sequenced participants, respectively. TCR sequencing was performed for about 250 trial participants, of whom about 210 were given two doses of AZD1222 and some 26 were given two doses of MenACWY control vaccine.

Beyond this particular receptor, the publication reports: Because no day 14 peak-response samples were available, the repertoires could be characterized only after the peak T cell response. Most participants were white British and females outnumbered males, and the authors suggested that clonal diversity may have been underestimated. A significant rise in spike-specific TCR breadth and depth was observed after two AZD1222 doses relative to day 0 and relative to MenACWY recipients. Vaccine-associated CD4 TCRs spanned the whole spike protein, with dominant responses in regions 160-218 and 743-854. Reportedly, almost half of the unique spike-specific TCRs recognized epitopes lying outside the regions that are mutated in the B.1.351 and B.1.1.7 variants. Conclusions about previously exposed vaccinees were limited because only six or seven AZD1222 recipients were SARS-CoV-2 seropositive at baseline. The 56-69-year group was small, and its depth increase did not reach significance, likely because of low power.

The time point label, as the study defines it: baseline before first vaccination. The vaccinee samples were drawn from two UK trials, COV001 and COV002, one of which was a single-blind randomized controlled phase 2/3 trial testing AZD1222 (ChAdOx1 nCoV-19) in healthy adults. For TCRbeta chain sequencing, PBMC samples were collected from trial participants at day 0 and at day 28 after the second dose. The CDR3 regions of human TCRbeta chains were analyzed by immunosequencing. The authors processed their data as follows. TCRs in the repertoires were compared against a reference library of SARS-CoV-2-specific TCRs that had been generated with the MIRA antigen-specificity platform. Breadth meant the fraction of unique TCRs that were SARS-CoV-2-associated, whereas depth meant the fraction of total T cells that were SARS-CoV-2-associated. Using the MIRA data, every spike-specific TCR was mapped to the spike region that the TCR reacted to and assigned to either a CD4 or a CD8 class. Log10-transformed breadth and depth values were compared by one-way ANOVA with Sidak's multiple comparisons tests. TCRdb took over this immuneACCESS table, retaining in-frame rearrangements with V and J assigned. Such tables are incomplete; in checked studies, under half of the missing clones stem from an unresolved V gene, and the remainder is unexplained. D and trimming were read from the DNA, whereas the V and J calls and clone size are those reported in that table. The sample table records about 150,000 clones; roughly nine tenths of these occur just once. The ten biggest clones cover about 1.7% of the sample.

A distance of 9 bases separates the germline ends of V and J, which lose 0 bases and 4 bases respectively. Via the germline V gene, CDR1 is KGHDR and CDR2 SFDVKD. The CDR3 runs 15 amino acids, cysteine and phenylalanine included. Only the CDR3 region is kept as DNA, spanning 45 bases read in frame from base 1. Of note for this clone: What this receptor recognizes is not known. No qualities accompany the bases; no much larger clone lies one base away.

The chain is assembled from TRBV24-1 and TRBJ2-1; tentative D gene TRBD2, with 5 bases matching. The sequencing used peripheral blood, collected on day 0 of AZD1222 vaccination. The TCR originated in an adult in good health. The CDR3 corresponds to CATSDLRRGYNEQFF. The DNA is TGTGCCACCAGTGATTTGCGCCGCGGGTACAATGAGCAGTTCTTC.